Here is one T cell receptor (beta chain) with its context. The source of the sample is a study of T cell clones after liver transplantation. At the level of the study: Subjects received no induction therapy and standard immunosuppression until randomization at 12-24 months post-transplant.

The repertoire was sequenced with immunoSEQ multiplex PCR; TCRdb's copy has only in-frame clones and lacks some. The sample lists approximately 22,000 clones, approximately 93% occurring once. CD3+CD4+ and CD3+CD8+ cells were FACS-sorted from thawed unstimulated PBMCs. V lost 7 bases to trimming and J lost 3 bases; unmatched junction nucleotides: 6. The CDR3 is made up of 13 amino acids. Germline V gene lookup returns CDR1 SQVTM and CDR2 ANQGSEA. The origin of this receptor is a human patient who received a liver transplant. Some T cells may possibly be graft donor cells. The V and J genes are TRBV29-1 and TRBJ2-1, with 7 bases lining up with TRBD1. The sequencing used CD8+ T cells from blood, collected 25 months after liver transplant. DNA of the CDR3: TGCAGCGCAACCGACAGGGACTACAATGAGCAGTTCTTC. Translated: CSATDRDYNEQFF.